The TCR beta chain under discussion was sequenced for a study of graft-versus-host responses after intestinal transplantation. Study as a whole: Transplant recipients had multivisceral, liver-intestinal, or isolated intestinal grafts. Anti-thymocyte globulin induction preceded roughly 3 years of tacrolimus and steroid maintenance in all recipients.

Clones were read by immunoSEQ multiplex PCR, and TCRdb kept only the in-frame ones, dropping some. The sample lists tens of thousands of clones, roughly four fifths seen once, with roughly 18% in the top ten. This clone was detected once. The antigen is undetermined. General study points: Peak GvH clone levels in circulation were associated with early post-transplant HvG declines. The authors found GvH clones in recipient marrow, some appearing first in ileum or blood.

This specimen was unstimulated CD8+ T cells sorted from spleen or lymph node cells, taken before intestinal transplant. The clonotype originates from a human donor who received an intestinal transplant.

The CDR3 here is CASSPSVVGFLSDTQYF. For the CDR3, the DNA is TGTGCCAGCTCGCCCTCAGTTGTTGGCTTTTTATCAGATACGCAGTATTTT. The V call is TRBV18, the J call TRBJ2-3, with D uncertain. V was cut by 6 bases and J by 4 bases, with 23 bases left in between. The germline gives CDR1 KGHSH, CDR2 LQKENI. The CDR3 runs to 17 residues.